Shown below are 5 T cell receptor beta chains from a single sample sequenced in a study of cytomegalovirus exposure and HLA in healthy donors. Primers included in the PCR were 60 Vbeta and 13 Jbeta primers. Method: immunoSEQ multiplex PCR; TCRdb's copy keeps in-frame clones and lacks some. The sample lists 100,000 to 150,000 clones; roughly four fifths were seen once. Sequencing was carried out using PBMCs. The receptor source for this set is a girl aged 2 to 9 in good health and CMV-seronegative.

There are a few counts of this clone. CDR3 sequence (DNA): TGTGCCAGCAGCCCGGACAGGTGGAACACTGAAGCTTTCTTT. It encodes CASSPDRWNTEAFF. This chain links TRBV7-3 with TRBJ1-1; 7 bases agree with TRBD1. J gave up 1 base and V 5 bases, and 4 bases lay outside the gene matches. The germline gives CDR1 SGHTA, CDR2 FQGTGA. The CDR3 extends over 14 amino acids.

V gene TRBV15 combines with J gene TRBJ2-3; D is perhaps TRBD1 (5 bases). CDR1 is LNHNV, CDR2 YYDKDF, per germline (reference sequence). This CDR3 contains 16 residues. V was clipped by 2 bases and J by 0 bases, with 12 bases between them. The CDR3 loop is CATSRMPRASTDTQYF. CDR3 DNA: TGTGCCACCAGCAGAATGCCCAGGGCCAGCACAGATACGCAGTATTTT.

The V gene is TRBV6-6, the J gene TRBJ2-7; D possibly corresponds to TRBD1 (5 bases). The CDR3 has 14 residues. The V end lost 6 bases, the J end lost 1 base, and 13 bases lay between the germline ends. Per germline, CDR1 MNHNY and CDR2 SVGAGI (reference sequence). Here the CDR3 reads CASSWGQQSYEQYF. DNA for the CDR3: TGTGCCAGCAGCTGGGGCCAGCAATCCTACGAGCAGTACTTC.

The gene calls are TRBV30 and TRBJ1-5; D may be TRBD1 (6 bases). With 2 bases removed from V and 5 bases from J, the gap between germline ends came to 10 bases. This CDR3 has 13 amino acids. CDR1 and CDR2 from the germline V gene are GTSNPN and SVGIG (reference sequence). In DNA form, the CDR3 reads TGTGCCTGGAGTCAGGGGAGGGATCAGCCCCAGCATTTT. As protein: CAWSQGRDQPQHF.

The chain couples TRBV20-1 to TRBJ2-7; D uncertain. CDR3 size: 11 residues. Germline values: CDR1 DFQATT, CDR2 SNEGSKA (reference sequence). Trimming removed 5 bases at V and 9 bases at J, with 14 bases between. Written as DNA, the CDR3 is TGCAGTGCTGCGGATCCAGCCGCGCAGTACTTC. It encodes CSAADPAAQYF.